Listed below are T cell receptor beta chains from one sample, sequenced in a study of blood T cell repertoires in COVID-19. Repertoires were generated with immunoSEQ multiplex PCR, while TCRdb's copy carries only in-frame clones and drops some. The sample has approximately 51,000 clones, 86% seen once. The source material was peripheral blood. These TCRs come from a man in his forties or fifties with active COVID-19. CDR3s include the opening cysteine and the closing phenylalanine or tryptophan. D genes are given only for firm matches. Size values are once, few and many counts, or a class for expanded clones, and some rows have none.

size	D	V	J	CDR3	DNA
-	TRBD1	TRBV28	TRBJ2-7	CASSRDRGKPLYEQYF	TGTGCCAGCAGCCGGGACAGGGGAAAACCCCTCTACGAGCAGTACTTC
-	TRBD2	TRBV7-9	TRBJ2-1	CASSLVSLAGGSGFF	TGTGCCAGCAGCTTAGTCTCCCTAGCGGGAGGTTCAGGGTTCTTC
-	-	TRBV5-1	TRBJ1-2	CASSLLRDRNHYGYTF	TGCGCCAGCAGCCTTCTTCGCGACAGGAATCACTATGGCTACACCTTC
-	TRBD2	TRBV5-1	TRBJ2-2	CASSLARGVNTGELFF	TGCGCCAGCAGCTTGGCCCGGGGGGTTAACACCGGGGAGCTGTTTTTT
-	TRBD1	TRBV19	TRBJ1-2	CASSIGDRNYGYTF	TGTGCCAGTAGTATAGGGGACAGAAACTATGGCTACACCTTC
-	-	TRBV30	TRBJ1-1	CAWGGFQGEAFF	TGTGCCTGGGGAGGGTTTCAGGGTGAAGCTTTCTTT
-	TRBD2	TRBV7-9	TRBJ2-1	CASSLAREGRGNEQFF	TGTGCCAGCAGCTTAGCGCGGGAGGGCCGTGGCAATGAGCAGTTCTTC
-	TRBD1	TRBV9	TRBJ2-3	CASSVAGGEGDTQYF	TGTGCCAGCAGCGTAGCAGGGGGCGAAGGAGATACGCAGTATTTT
-	TRBD1	TRBV29-1	TRBJ2-3	CSVPGQGGTDTQYF	TGCAGCGTTCCGGGACAGGGGGGCACAGATACGCAGTATTTT
-	-	TRBV11-1	TRBJ1-5	CASSAGGVNQPQHF	TGTGCCAGCAGCGCCGGGGGGGTCAATCAGCCCCAGCATTTT
-	-	TRBV4-1	TRBJ2-2	CASSQVGGAELFF	TGCGCCAGCAGCCAAGTCGGGGGAGCGGAGCTGTTTTTT
-	-	TRBV27	TRBJ1-3	CASSLQGPGNTIYF	TGTGCCAGCAGCTTACAGGGCCCTGGAAACACCATATATTTT
-	TRBD1	TRBV6-6	TRBJ1-2	CASSSGQGNYGYTF	TGTGCCAGCAGCTCAGGACAGGGCAACTATGGCTACACCTTC
-	TRBD1	TRBV28	TRBJ1-2	CASETGGGYTF	TGTGCCAGCGAGACAGGGGGTGGCTACACCTTC
-	TRBD2	TRBV19	TRBJ2-5	CASSGVAGEETQYF	TGTGCCAGTAGCGGGGTAGCGGGGGAAGAGACCCAGTACTTC
-	TRBD1	TRBV5-1	TRBJ2-3	CASSRGDRTRTSTDTQYF	TGCGCCAGCAGCCGCGGGGACAGGACCAGGACTAGCACAGATACGCAGTATTTT
few	-	TRBV7-2	TRBJ2-3	CASSPRGLHTDTQYF	TGTGCCAGCAGCCCACGGGGATTACACACAGATACGCAGTATTTT
once	TRBD1	TRBV9	TRBJ1-2	CASSVATGGRDYGYTF	TGTGCCAGCAGCGTAGCTACAGGGGGCCGGGACTATGGCTACACCTTC
-	-	TRBV6-5	TRBJ1-1	CASSTNRALNTEAFF	TGTGCCAGCAGTACCAACAGGGCCCTGAACACTGAAGCTTTCTTT
-	TRBD1	TRBV28	TRBJ1-2	CASSSSGGAYGYTF	TGTGCCAGCAGTTCGTCAGGGGGCGCGTATGGCTACACCTTC
-	-	TRBV28	TRBJ1-4	CASLGATNEKLFF	TGTGCCTCCCTAGGTGCAACTAATGAAAAACTGTTTTTT
once	TRBD1	TRBV6-5	TRBJ1-2	CASKRTGGALAGYTF	TGTGCCAGCAAAAGGACAGGGGGCGCTTTGGCCGGCTACACCTTC
-	-	TRBV5-4	TRBJ1-5	CASSENPGSTNPQHF	TGTGCCAGCAGCGAGAACCCCGGGAGCACAAATCCCCAGCATTTT
-	TRBD1	TRBV2	TRBJ1-5	CASRPTGGAGPQHF	TGTGCCAGCCGCCCGACAGGGGGCGCCGGGCCCCAGCATTTT
-	-	TRBV4-1	TRBJ1-2	CASSQDSSRTNYGYTF	TGCGCCAGCAGCCAAGATTCCTCTAGGACTAACTATGGCTACACCTTC
-	-	TRBV10-3	TRBJ2-4	CAISESLGPDGQGNIQYF	TGTGCCATCAGTGAGTCTCTCGGGCCGGACGGCCAGGGAAACATTCAGTACTTC
-	TRBD2	TRBV2	TRBJ2-7	CASRGGRSWAEQYF	TGTGCCAGCAGGGGCGGGAGGAGTTGGGCCGAGCAGTACTTC
once	TRBD2	TRBV5-1	TRBJ2-7	CASSLAFFGPMQREGTVYEQYF	TGCGCCAGCAGCTTGGCGTTCTTCGGACCGATGCAGCGGGAGGGTACCGTCTACGAGCAGTACTTC